This T cell receptor (beta chain) was identified in a study of cytomegalovirus exposure and HLA in healthy donors. Turning to the study itself: Clustering assigned over 70% of the approximately 400 genotyped donors to the Caucasian-associated ancestry cluster.

As for this clone: Antigen unknown.

Primers: 60 Vbeta forward and 13 Jbeta reverse. Generated by immunoSEQ multiplex PCR, the TCRdb table keeps only in-frame clones and is missing some. In the table there are about 200,000 clones, roughly 80% of which are singletons. Study-wide points: Previously analyzed data showed that most TCR beta V segments were productive at a frequency of about 90% or about 30%. Later analysis suggested links between common viral pathogens and several top significant clusters. A missense DCLRE1C variant was associated with V- and J-gene trimming of TCR beta chains in a later analysis, and an independent cohort replicated the association.

Trimming took 0 bases from V and 5 from J, leaving 17 bases between them. The length of the CDR3 is 17 residues. CDR1 LNHNV and CDR2 YYDKDF come from the germline V gene (reference sequence). The rearrangement uses TRBV15 and TRBJ2-1; D might be TRBD1 (6 bases). What was sequenced was PBMCs. The TCR was taken from a girl aged 10-17 years in good health and CMV-seronegative. CDR3 residues: CATSRDPLEDRDNEQFF. The DNA for the CDR3 is TGTGCCACCAGCAGAGATCCCCTAGAGGACAGAGACAATGAGCAGTTCTTC. Full variable domain (outside the CDR3, taken from reference TRBV15 and TRBJ2-1): DAMVIQNPRYQVTQFGKPVTLSCSQTLNHNVMYWYQQKSSQAPKLLFHYYDKDFNNEADTPDNFQSRRPNTSFCFLDIRSPGLGDTAMYLCATSRDPLEDRDNEQFFGPGTRLTVL.